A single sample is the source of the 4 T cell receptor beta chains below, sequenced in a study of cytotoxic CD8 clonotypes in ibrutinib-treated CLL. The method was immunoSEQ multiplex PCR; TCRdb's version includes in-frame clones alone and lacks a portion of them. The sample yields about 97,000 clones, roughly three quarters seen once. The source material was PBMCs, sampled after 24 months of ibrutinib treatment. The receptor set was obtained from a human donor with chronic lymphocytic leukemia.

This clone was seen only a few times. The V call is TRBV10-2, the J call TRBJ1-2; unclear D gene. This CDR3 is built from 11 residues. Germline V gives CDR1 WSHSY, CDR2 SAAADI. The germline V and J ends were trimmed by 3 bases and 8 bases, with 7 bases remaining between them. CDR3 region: CASSDGDGYTF. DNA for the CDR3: TGCGCCAGCAGTGACGGTGACGGCTACACCTTC.

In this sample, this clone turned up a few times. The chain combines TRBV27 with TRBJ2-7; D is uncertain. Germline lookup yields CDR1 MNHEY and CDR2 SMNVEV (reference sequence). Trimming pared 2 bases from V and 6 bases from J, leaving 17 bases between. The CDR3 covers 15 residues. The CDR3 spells CASSLRAAFPSEQYF. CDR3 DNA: TGTGCCAGCAGTTTACGGGCGGCTTTTCCCTCCGAGCAGTACTTC.

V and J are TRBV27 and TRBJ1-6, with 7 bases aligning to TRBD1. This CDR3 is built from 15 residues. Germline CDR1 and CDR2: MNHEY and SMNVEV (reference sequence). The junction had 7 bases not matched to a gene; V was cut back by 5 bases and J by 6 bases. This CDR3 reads CASSPGAGGNSPLHF. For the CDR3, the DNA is TGTGCCAGCAGTCCTGGGGCAGGGGGTAATTCACCCCTCCACTTT.

The chain's CDR3 is CASSLGASGSYEQYF. CDR3 in DNA: TGTGCCAGCAGCTTGGGGGCTAGCGGGAGTTACGAGCAGTACTTC. V gene TRBV5-5 combines with J gene TRBJ2-7, with TRBD2 matching over 10 bases. The germline gives CDR1 SGHKS, CDR2 YYEKEE (reference sequence). The V segment lost 0 bases and the J segment 4 bases; nucleotides outside the gene matches: 4. The CDR3 runs to 15 residues.